This T cell receptor (beta chain) was observed in a study of OX40 agonist ivuxolimab in advanced cancers. Overall study context: Clinicians treated patients with ivuxolimab, an agonistic anti-OX40 (CD134) antibody. Antecedent anti-PD-1, anti-PD-L1 or anti-CTLA-4 therapy was permissible, with under 50% having received some.

To note about this clone: Its antigen is not identified.

The assay was immunoSEQ multiplex PCR, and TCRdb's table has in-frame clones only and misses some. The sample has tens of thousands of clones, about 79% seen once. Findings and limits, study-wide: On average, a greater number of expanded clones characterised CD8+ T cells relative to CD4+. Partial responders at 0.1-3.0 mg/kg had among the lowest clonal expansion.

The sample here was CD4+ or CD8+ T cells sorted from blood, taken in a trial of the OX40 agonist ivuxolimab. The TCR was taken from an adult with an advanced solid tumor such as melanoma, head and neck, liver or kidney cancer.

The DNA of the CDR3 is TGCGCCAGCAGCACAGGGGTTGGATCACCCCTCCACTTT. It specifies CASSTGVGSPLHF. This chain joins TRBV5-1 and TRBJ1-6; 7 nucleotides line up with TRBD1. CDR1 is SGHRS, CDR2 YFSETQ, per germline. V shed 4 bases and J 10 bases; nucleotides not matched to a gene: 5. The CDR3 is 13 residues long. Together with reference TRBV5-1 and TRBJ1-6, the CDR3 gives the full variable domain: KAGVTQTPRYLIKTRGQQVTLSCSPISGHRSVSWYQQTPGQGLQFLFEYFSETQRNKGNFPGRFSGRQFSNSRSEMNVSTLELGDSALYLCASSTGVGSPLHFGNGTRLTVT.